These 21 T cell receptor beta chains were sequenced from one sample in a study of T cell responses to AZD1222 COVID-19 vaccine. Profiled with immunoSEQ multiplex PCR; TCRdb holds only in-frame clones, not every one. The repertoire holds approximately 120,000 clones, roughly nine tenths seen once, with over 9% in the top ten. The sample in question was peripheral blood, obtained 28 days after the second AZD1222 dose. All receptors come from an adult who received the AZD1222 COVID-19 vaccine.

The CDR3 spells CASTRQGARETQYF. CDR3 nucleotides: TGTGCCAGCACTAGACAGGGGGCAAGGGAGACCCAGTACTTC. The chain recombines TRBV6-5 with TRBJ2-5; the match to TRBD1 covers 10 bases. Germline-derived CDR1 and CDR2 are MNHEY and SVGAGI. The junction had 7 bases not matched to a gene; V was cut back by 7 bases and J by 5 bases. CDR3 length equals 14 residues.

The chain is built from TRBV27 and TRBJ1-5, with D possibly TRBD1 on 5 matching bases. V lost 4 bases and J 3 bases, leaving 19 bases between the germline ends. CDR1 is MNHEY, CDR2 SMNVEV, per germline (reference sequence). The CDR3 has 17 amino acids. This CDR3 is CASSSDKWGQPNQPQHF. In DNA, the CDR3 is TGTGCCAGCAGTTCCGATAAATGGGGCCAACCCAATCAGCCCCAGCATTTT.

The V and J genes are TRBV6-4 and TRBJ1-5; D ambiguous. Between the trimmed V and J ends, which lost 4 bases and 4 bases, there was a span of 20 bases. The CDR3 contains 17 residues. Germline V CDR1 and CDR2: MRHNA, SNTAGT. As DNA, the CDR3 is TGTGCCAGCAGTGGTCATACCCCCCCCAGTTCTAATCAGCCCCAGCATTTT. It specifies CASSGHTPPSSNQPQHF.

The rearrangement links TRBV2 to TRBJ2-2; perhaps TRBD1 as D (5 bases). V dropped 6 bases and J dropped 7 bases, with 9 bases sitting between them. Germline V gene data show CDR1 as SNHLY and CDR2 as FYNNEI. The CDR3 runs to 12 residues. As DNA, the CDR3 is TGTGCCAGCAGGGCAGACAGCGGGGAGCTGTTTTTT. Protein sequence: CASRADSGELFF.

This sequence joins TRBV5-8 and TRBJ2-6; D is tentatively TRBD1 or TRBD2 (5 bases each). This CDR3 comprises 15 residues. The germline V gene has CDR1 SGHTS and CDR2 YDEGEE. V was pared by 0 bases and J by 4 bases, with 8 bases between. The CDR3 spells CASSLGGDGANVLTF. The CDR3 region has the DNA TGTGCCAGCAGCTTGGGAGGGGACGGGGCCAACGTCCTGACTTTC.

The rearrangement uses TRBV12-5 and TRBJ1-3; no clear D gene. Germline V lookup: CDR1 LGHNT, CDR2 FRNRAP. This CDR3 comprises 13 residues. The V gene lost 6 bases and the J gene lost 0 bases, with 6 bases spanning the gap. As DNA, the CDR3 is TGTGCTAGTGGGCAGAGCTCTGGAAACACCATATATTTT. Translation: CASGQSSGNTIYF. Full variable domain (missing parts from reference TRBV12-5 and TRBJ1-3): DARVTQTPRHKVTEMGQEVTMRCQPILGHNTVFWYRQTMMQGLELLAYFRNRAPLDDSGMPKDRFSAEMPDATLATLKIQPSEPRDSAVYFCASGQSSGNTIYFGEGSWLTVV.

This chain uses TRBV7-2 with TRBJ1-4, with D unclear. The V gene lost 4 bases and the J gene lost 2 bases, with 20 bases spanning the gap. CDR3 size: 18 residues. The V gene's germline CDR1 is SGHTA and CDR2 FQGNSA. The CDR3 is CASSSHGLFGGTNEKLFF. CDR3 in DNA: TGTGCCAGCAGCTCCCATGGTCTCTTTGGTGGGACTAATGAAAAACTGTTTTTT.

J is TRBJ2-5 and V is TRBV7-2; no firm D call. V was shortened by 5 bases and J by 5 bases, with 15 bases between the two germline ends. CDR1 and CDR2 from the germline V gene are SGHTA and FQGNSA. The CDR3 has 14 residues. The CDR3, as DNA: TGTGCCAGCAGCCGCTCCTCCCCTGGGGAGACCCAGTACTTC. Amino acids: CASSRSSPGETQYF.

The chain recombines TRBV7-8 with TRBJ2-6, with D possibly matching TRBD1 (5 bases). Deletions cut 4 bases from V and 4 bases from J, with 11 bases between. The CDR3 contains 15 residues. Per the germline V gene, CDR1 is SGHVS and CDR2 is FQNEAQ. The CDR3 nucleotides are TGTGCCAGCAGCTCCTACAGGAGCGGGGCCAACGTCCTGACTTTC. As protein: CASSSYRSGANVLTF.

V usage is TRBV25-1 and J usage is TRBJ1-6; D is possibly TRBD1 (5 bases). V shed 2 bases and J shed 10 bases, with 15 bases lying between them. CDR3 length: 15 amino acids. Looked up from germline, CDR1 is MGHDK and CDR2 is SYGVNS. CDR3: CASSEQGLRDSPLHF. The CDR3 region has the DNA TGTGCCAGCAGTGAACAGGGTCTGAGGGACTCACCCCTCCACTTT. The variable domain in full, with the rest retrieved from reference TRBV25-1 and TRBJ1-6, is EADIYQTPRYLVIGTGKKITLECSQTMGHDKMYWYQQDPGMELHLIHYSYGVNSTEKGDLSSESTVSRIRTEHFPLTLESARPSHTSQYLCASSEQGLRDSPLHFGNGTRLTVT.

This sequence joins TRBV19 and TRBJ1-4; no clear D. The length of the CDR3 is 14 residues. Trimming shortened V by 3 bases and J by 7 bases, and 12 bases separated the two germline ends. Per the germline V gene, CDR1 is LNHDA and CDR2 is SQIVND (reference sequence). DNA of the CDR3: TGTGCCAGTAGTATTTCAGGCGGTCGTGAAAAACTGTTTTTT. It is translated as CASSISGGREKLFF.

This chain uses TRBV5-8 with TRBJ2-5, with D tentatively TRBD1 (6 bases). Germline CDR1 is SGHTS and CDR2 is YDEGEE. The CDR3 runs 13 residues. Trimming stripped 4 bases from V and 5 bases from J, with 12 bases between. CDR3 DNA: TGTGCCAGCAGCCGGGACACCCCCGAGACCCAGTACTTC. Protein sequence: CASSRDTPETQYF.

The chain joins TRBV9 to TRBJ2-3; D uncertain. The CDR3 is 14 amino acids. CDR1 is SGDLS and CDR2 is YYNGEE in the germline V gene. V lost 0 bases, J lost 3 bases, and 8 bases lay in between. The CDR3 sequence: CASSVEMRTDTQYF. In DNA form, the CDR3 reads TGTGCCAGCAGCGTAGAGATGAGGACAGATACGCAGTATTTT.

J is TRBJ1-1 and V is TRBV6-5; D gene uncertain. The CDR3 has 14 amino acids. Germline V gene sequence: CDR1 MNHEY, CDR2 SVGAGI. Deletions cut 5 bases from V and 1 base from J, with 11 bases between. The CDR3, as DNA: TGTGCCAGCAGTCTAGGACTCGAGAACACTGAAGCTTTCTTT. Translated: CASSLGLENTEAFF.

The genes are TRBV3-1 (or the pseudogene TRBV3-2) and TRBJ1-5; 7 bases fit TRBD1. The CDR3 is 14 residues long. Looked up from germline, CDR1 is LGHDT and CDR2 is YNNKEL (reference sequence). Trimming cost V 7 bases and J 4 bases; bases outside gene matches: 7. The DNA of the CDR3 is TGTGCCAGCAACGCAGGGGGGCCTAATCAGCCCCAGCATTTT. Protein sequence: CASNAGGPNQPQHF.

This rearrangement joins TRBV4-3 to TRBJ1-3; 9 bases fit TRBD1. Germline V lookup: CDR1 LGHNA, CDR2 YSLEER. Losses at the gene ends were 10 bases for V and 0 bases for J; bases not matched to a gene: 7. The CDR3 is made up of 15 amino acids. This chain's CDR3 is CATSRDRVSGNTIYF. The CDR3 DNA sequence: TGCGCCACTTCGCGGGACAGGGTCTCTGGAAACACCATATATTTT.

This chain joins TRBV4-3 and TRBJ1-5; D possibly corresponds to TRBD1 (6 bases). Trimming stripped 6 bases from V and 1 base from J, with 13 bases between. This CDR3 is 15 amino acids long. From germline, CDR1 is LGHNA and CDR2 YSLEER. In nucleotides, the CDR3 is TGCGCCAGCAGTTACGACAGGCTCAGCAATCAGCCCCAGCATTTT. It encodes CASSYDRLSNQPQHF.

This sequence joins TRBV29-1 and TRBJ1-3; tentatively, D is TRBD1 (6 bases). CDR3 length: 15 amino acids. CDR1 and CDR2 from the germline V gene are SQVTM and ANQGSEA. Trimming cost V 4 bases and J 0 bases, with 13 bases left between them. CDR3 nucleotides: TGCAGCGTTGGTCCAGGGGATAGCTCTGGAAACACCATATATTTT. It specifies CSVGPGDSSGNTIYF.

This clone was seen just once. V usage is TRBV6-5 and J usage is TRBJ2-7; D is unresolved. The CDR3 is 14 amino acids. Germline V gene data show CDR1 as MNHEY and CDR2 as SVGAGI. V lost 4 bases and J lost 0, with 10 bases in between. The CDR3 protein is CASSFDASSYEQYF. CDR3 nucleotide sequence: TGTGCCAGCAGTTTCGACGCGAGCTCCTACGAGCAGTACTTC.

The V call is TRBV15, the J call TRBJ1-1; TRBD1 aligns across 10 bases. Unmatched junction bases numbered 21, after V lost 3 bases and J lost 8 bases. The CDR3 is 19 amino acids. The germline gives CDR1 LNHNV, CDR2 YYDKDF (reference sequence). The DNA of the CDR3 is TGTGCCACCAGCAGCCGGACAGGGGGGGAAAGTTCCTACCCCAGGGAAGCTTTCTTT. Its translation is CATSSRTGGESSYPREAFF.

Only one count was recorded for this clone. The gene calls are TRBV6-1 and TRBJ1-3; D unresolved. The CDR3 contains 13 residues. In germline, CDR1 is MNHNS, CDR2 SASEGT. Trimming took 2 bases from V and 4 from J, leaving 6 bases between them. The CDR3 nucleotides are TGTGCCAGCAGTGAAAGTGGGGGAAACACCATATATTTT. Protein product: CASSESGGNTIYF.